One and the same sample provided the 8 T cell receptor beta chains below, sequenced in a study of T cell responses to AZD1222 COVID-19 vaccine (dated by TCRdb to the early 2020s). Receptor amplification or capture employed the immunoSEQ multiplex PCR assay. In its TCRdb copy, this immuneACCESS table keeps in-frame sequences only and misses some clones. Where compared with another copy, unresolved V genes explain less than half of these, and the others have no known cause. For this sample the table gives approximately 110,000 clones, of which roughly 90% were detected only once. The top ten constitute about 1.2% of the sample. This specimen's time point label, per the study, means: baseline before first vaccination. Specimen: peripheral blood, collected on day 0 of AZD1222 vaccination. The receptors originated from an adult in good health.

V is TRBV30 and J is TRBJ1-6; D is unclear. The CDR3 extends over 15 amino acids. The germline V gene has CDR1 GTSNPN and CDR2 SVGIG (reference sequence). The V and J ends lost 3 bases and 9 bases respectively, with 18 bases between them. This CDR3 reads CAWSEPGVGGSPLHF. The CDR3 DNA reads TGTGCCTGGAGCGAACCCGGAGTCGGAGGTTCACCCCTCCACTTT.

V is TRBV19 and J is TRBJ1-1; D is unclear. The CDR3 spans 13 residues. Germline-derived CDR1 and CDR2 are LNHDA and SQIVND (reference sequence). With 3 bases removed from V and 0 bases from J, the gap between germline ends came to 5 bases. The CDR3: CASSIGVNTEAFF. In DNA, the CDR3 is TGTGCCAGTAGTATTGGAGTGAACACTGAAGCTTTCTTT.

The chain has TRBV6-5 and TRBJ2-3, with TRBD1 as a possible D gene (6 bases). Trimming pared 3 bases from V and 5 bases from J, leaving 18 bases between. Germline values: CDR1 MNHEY, CDR2 SVGAGI. The CDR3 sequence is 16 residues long. The CDR3 sequence is CASSYRSGTPQDTQYF. Here the CDR3 DNA reads TGTGCCAGCAGTTATCGTTCGGGGACACCACAAGATACGCAGTATTTT.

J is TRBJ1-3 and V is TRBV6-5; D uncertain. Germline CDR1 reads MNHEY; CDR2 reads SVGAGI. The germline V and J ends were trimmed by 7 bases and 8 bases, with 12 bases remaining between them. This CDR3 is 12 amino acids long. CDR3 residues: CASNGLGDTIYF. In nucleotides, the CDR3 is TGTGCCAGCAACGGGCTCGGGGACACCATATATTTT.

Only one count was recorded for this clone. This chain links TRBV7-8 with TRBJ1-2; TRBD1 is a possible D gene (5 bases). Trimming removed 0 bases from V and 5 bases from J, with 16 bases in between. CDR3 length: 16 residues. The germline CDR1 and CDR2 sequences are SGHVS and FQNEAQ. This CDR3 is CASSLASGPTSYGYTF. CDR3 in DNA: TGTGCCAGCAGCTTAGCGTCGGGACCTACGAGTTATGGCTACACCTTC.

This rearrangement joins TRBV18 to TRBJ1-3; D remains unclear. The CDR3 covers 15 residues. The V gene's germline CDR1 is KGHSH and CDR2 LQKENI. Trimming took off 2 bases at V and 4 bases at J, with 12 bases between the two ends. The CDR3 nucleotides are TGTGCCAGCTCACCAGAACTACAGTTGGGAAACACCATATATTTT. It yields the protein CASSPELQLGNTIYF.

The rearrangement joins TRBV19 to TRBJ2-2; 7 bases are a match to TRBD1. This CDR3 has 13 amino acids. Germline trimming cut 11 bases from V and 4 bases from J; bases unmatched to any gene: 7. Germline V lookup: CDR1 LNHDA, CDR2 SQIVND (reference sequence). CDR3 sequence: CAEGRGSTGELFF. CDR3 DNA: TGTGCCGAGGGCAGGGGGAGCACCGGGGAGCTGTTTTTT.

The chain couples TRBV28 to TRBJ1-2; TRBD1 might be the D (6 bases). CDR3 length: 13 residues. Germline V gene sequence: CDR1 MDHEN, CDR2 SYDVKM. Trimming took 5 bases from V and 1 from J, leaving 8 bases between them. The CDR3 DNA reads TGTGCCAGCAGTCAGGACAGTAACTATGGCTACACCTTC. It is translated as CASSQDSNYGYTF.